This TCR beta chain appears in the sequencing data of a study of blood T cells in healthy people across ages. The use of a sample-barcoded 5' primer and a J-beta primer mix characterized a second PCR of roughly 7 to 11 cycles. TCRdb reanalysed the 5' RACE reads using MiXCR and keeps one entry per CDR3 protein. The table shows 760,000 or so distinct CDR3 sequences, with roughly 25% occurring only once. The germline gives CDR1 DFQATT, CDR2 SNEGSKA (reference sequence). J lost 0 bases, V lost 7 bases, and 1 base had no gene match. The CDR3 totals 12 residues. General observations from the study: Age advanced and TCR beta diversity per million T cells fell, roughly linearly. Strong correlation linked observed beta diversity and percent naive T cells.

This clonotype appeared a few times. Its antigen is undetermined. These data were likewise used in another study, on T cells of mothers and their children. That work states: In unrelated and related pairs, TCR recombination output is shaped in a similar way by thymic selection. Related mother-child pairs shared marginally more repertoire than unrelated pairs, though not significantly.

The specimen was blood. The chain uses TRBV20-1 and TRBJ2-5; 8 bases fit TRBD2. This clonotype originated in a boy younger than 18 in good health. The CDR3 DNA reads TGCAGTGGAGCGGGGGACCAAGAGACCCAGTACTTC. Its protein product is CSGAGDQETQYF.